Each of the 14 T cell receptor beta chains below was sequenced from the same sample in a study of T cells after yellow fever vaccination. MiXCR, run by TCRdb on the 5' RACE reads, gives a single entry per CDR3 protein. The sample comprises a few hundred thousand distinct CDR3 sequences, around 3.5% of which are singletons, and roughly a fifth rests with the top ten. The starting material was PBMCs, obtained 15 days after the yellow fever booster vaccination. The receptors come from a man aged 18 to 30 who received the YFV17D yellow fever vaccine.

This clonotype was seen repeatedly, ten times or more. The CDR3 nucleotides are TGCGCCAGCAGCCAAGAAGCTCATCGGACCCGGGATCAGCCCCAGCATTTT. This encodes CASSQEAHRTRDQPQHF. V usage is TRBV4-3 and J usage is TRBJ1-5, with D unresolved. The CDR3 loop spans 17 amino acids. Germline-derived CDR1 and CDR2 are LGHNA and YSLEER. Trimming removed 0 bases at V and 5 bases at J, with 17 bases between.

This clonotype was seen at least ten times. The CDR3, as DNA: TGTGCCAGCTCCAGGGAAGCGGCTGGAAACACCATATATTTT. It is translated as CASSREAAGNTIYF. This sequence joins TRBV2 and TRBJ1-3; perhaps TRBD1 as D (5 bases). V was pared by 8 bases and J by 2 bases, with 13 bases between. From germline, CDR1 is SNHLY and CDR2 FYNNEI. This CDR3 is 14 amino acids long.

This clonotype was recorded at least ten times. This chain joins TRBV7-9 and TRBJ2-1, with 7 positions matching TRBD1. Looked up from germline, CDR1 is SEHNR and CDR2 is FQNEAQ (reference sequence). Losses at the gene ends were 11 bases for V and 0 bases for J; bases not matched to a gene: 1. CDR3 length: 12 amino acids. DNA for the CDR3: TGTGCCGGACAGGACTCCTACAATGAGCAGTTCTTC. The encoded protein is CAGQDSYNEQFF. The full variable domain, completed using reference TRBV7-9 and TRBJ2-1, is DTGVSQNPRHKITKRGQNVTFRCDPISEHNRLYWYRQTLGQGPEFLTYFQNEAQLEKSRLLSDRFSAERPKGSFSTLEIQRTEQGDSAMYLCAGQDSYNEQFFGPGTRLTVL.

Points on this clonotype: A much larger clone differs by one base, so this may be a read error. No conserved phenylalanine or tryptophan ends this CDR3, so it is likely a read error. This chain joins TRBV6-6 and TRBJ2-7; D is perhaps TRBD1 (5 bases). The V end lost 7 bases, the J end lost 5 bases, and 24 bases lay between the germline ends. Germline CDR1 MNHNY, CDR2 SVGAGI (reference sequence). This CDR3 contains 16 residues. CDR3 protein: CASTARTARGWDEQYI. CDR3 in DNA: TGTGCCAGCACCGCGAGGACCGCAAGGGGATGGGACGAGCAGTACATC.

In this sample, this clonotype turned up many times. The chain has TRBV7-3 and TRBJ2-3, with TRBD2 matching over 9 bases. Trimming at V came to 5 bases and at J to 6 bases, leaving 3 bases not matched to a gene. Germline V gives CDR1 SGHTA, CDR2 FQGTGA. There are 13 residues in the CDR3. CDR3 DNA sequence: TGTGCCAGCAGCCGGACTAGCGTGGATACGCAGTATTTT. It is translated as CASSRTSVDTQYF.

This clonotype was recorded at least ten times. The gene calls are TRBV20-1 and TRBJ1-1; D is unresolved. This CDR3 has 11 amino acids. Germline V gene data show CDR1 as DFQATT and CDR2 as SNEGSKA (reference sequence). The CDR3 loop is CRGARFTEAFF. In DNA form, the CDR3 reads TGCAGGGGCGCGAGGTTCACTGAAGCTTTCTTT.

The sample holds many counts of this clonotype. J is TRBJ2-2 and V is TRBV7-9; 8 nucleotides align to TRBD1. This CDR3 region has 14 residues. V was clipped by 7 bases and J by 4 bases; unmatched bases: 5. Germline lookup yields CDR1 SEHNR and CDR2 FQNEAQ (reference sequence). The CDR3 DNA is TGTGCCAGCAACCCAGGGGGCTTCACCGGGGAGCTGTTTTTT. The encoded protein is CASNPGGFTGELFF.

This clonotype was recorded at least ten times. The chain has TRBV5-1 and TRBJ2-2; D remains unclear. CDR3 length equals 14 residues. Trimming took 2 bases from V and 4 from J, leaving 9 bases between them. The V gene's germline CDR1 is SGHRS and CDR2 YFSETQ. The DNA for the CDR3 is TGCGCCAGCAGCTTTTGGTTGGGCACCGGGGAGCTGTTTTTT. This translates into CASSFWLGTGELFF. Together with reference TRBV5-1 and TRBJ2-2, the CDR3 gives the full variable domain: KAGVTQTPRYLIKTRGQQVTLSCSPISGHRSVSWYQQTPGQGLQFLFEYFSETQRNKGNFPGRFSGRQFSNSRSEMNVSTLELGDSALYLCASSFWLGTGELFFGEGSRLTVL.

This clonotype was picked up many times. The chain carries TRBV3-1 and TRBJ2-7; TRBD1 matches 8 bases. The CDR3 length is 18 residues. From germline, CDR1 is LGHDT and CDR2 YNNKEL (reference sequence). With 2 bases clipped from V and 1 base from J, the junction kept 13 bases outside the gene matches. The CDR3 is CASSQLHPDRGPSYEQYF. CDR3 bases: TGTGCCAGCAGCCAACTGCACCCCGACAGGGGCCCTTCCTACGAGCAGTACTTC.

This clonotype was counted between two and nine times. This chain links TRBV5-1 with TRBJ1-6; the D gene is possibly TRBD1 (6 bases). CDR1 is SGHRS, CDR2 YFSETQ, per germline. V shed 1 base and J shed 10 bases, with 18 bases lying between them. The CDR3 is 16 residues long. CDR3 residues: CASSLPPRGIHSPLHF. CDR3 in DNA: TGCGCCAGCAGCTTGCCGCCGAGGGGGATCCACTCACCCCTCCACTTT.

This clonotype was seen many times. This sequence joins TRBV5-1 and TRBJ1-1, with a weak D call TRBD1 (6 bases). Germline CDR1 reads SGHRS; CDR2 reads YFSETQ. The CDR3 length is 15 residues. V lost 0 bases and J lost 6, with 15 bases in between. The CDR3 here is CASSLAARGGAEAFF. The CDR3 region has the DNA TGCGCCAGCAGCTTGGCTGCCAGGGGAGGGGCTGAAGCTTTCTTT.

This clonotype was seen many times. CDR3 DNA: TGCAGTGCTAGAGATCGTCCCCACACTGAAGCTTTCTTT. It encodes CSARDRPHTEAFF. The chain couples TRBV20-1 to TRBJ1-1; no clear D gene. CDR3 length: 13 amino acids. Trimming took 0 bases from V and 3 from J, leaving 8 bases between them. Germline V lookup: CDR1 DFQATT, CDR2 SNEGSKA (reference sequence).

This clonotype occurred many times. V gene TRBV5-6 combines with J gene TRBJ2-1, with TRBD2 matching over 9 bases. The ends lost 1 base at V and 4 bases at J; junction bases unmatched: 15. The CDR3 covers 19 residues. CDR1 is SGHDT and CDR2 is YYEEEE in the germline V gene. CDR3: CASSLIWGSSGGTYNEQFF. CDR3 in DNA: TGTGCCAGCAGCTTGATTTGGGGTAGTAGCGGGGGCACATACAATGAGCAGTTCTTC.

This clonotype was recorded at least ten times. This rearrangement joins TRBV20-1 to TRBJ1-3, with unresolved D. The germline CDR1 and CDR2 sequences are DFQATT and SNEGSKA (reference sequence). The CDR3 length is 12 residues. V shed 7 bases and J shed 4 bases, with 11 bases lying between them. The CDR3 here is CSVRLAGNTIYF. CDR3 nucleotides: TGCAGTGTGCGGCTGGCGGGAAACACCATATATTTT.